The clone carrying this TCR beta chain was seen more than once but under ten times. Germline values: CDR1 KGHSH, CDR2 LQKENI. The CDR3 spans 13 residues. The germline V and J ends were trimmed by 3 bases and 6 bases, with 11 bases remaining between them. The data are from a study of T cell changes during pregnancy in multiple sclerosis. TCRdb keeps only in-frame clones here, not all; method: immunoSEQ multiplex PCR. Of roughly 70,000 clones listed, 90% were seen once; the top ten hold around 1.5%. The sample was peripheral blood, taken in the third trimester of pregnancy. The rearrangement links TRBV18 to TRBJ1-2; possible D gene TRBD1, 5 bases. The receptor comes from a female donor with multiple sclerosis, enrolled in a pregnancy study. CDR3 DNA sequence: TGTGCCAGCTCACCTACAGAACAGGATGGCTACACCTTC. It specifies CASSPTEQDGYTF.